What follows describes a single TCR beta chain. This sample is part of a study of OX40 agonist ivuxolimab in advanced cancers. The wider study: The dose-escalation group included hepatocellular carcinoma, melanoma, renal cell carcinoma and head and neck cancer.

TCRdb's copy holds only in-frame clones and misses some; the assay was immunoSEQ multiplex PCR. The table lists roughly 56,000 clones, 70% to 90% of them singletons. CDR1 SGHNT and CDR2 YENEEA come from the germline V gene. The CDR3 is 13 amino acids. V lost 5 bases and J 11 bases, leaving 18 bases between the germline ends. Blood sampling was done at baseline, cycle 4 day 1, and cycle 7 day 1. The chain has TRBV11-3 and TRBJ1-1, with a possible D match to TRBD1 (5 bases). The sample in question was CD4+ or CD8+ T cells sorted from blood, obtained in a trial of the OX40 agonist ivuxolimab. The receptor's source is an adult with an advanced solid tumor such as melanoma, head and neck, liver or kidney cancer. This chain's CDR3 is CASSRDAATGAFF. The CDR3, as DNA: TGTGCCAGCAGCCGGGACGCCGCCACGGGGGCTTTCTTT.